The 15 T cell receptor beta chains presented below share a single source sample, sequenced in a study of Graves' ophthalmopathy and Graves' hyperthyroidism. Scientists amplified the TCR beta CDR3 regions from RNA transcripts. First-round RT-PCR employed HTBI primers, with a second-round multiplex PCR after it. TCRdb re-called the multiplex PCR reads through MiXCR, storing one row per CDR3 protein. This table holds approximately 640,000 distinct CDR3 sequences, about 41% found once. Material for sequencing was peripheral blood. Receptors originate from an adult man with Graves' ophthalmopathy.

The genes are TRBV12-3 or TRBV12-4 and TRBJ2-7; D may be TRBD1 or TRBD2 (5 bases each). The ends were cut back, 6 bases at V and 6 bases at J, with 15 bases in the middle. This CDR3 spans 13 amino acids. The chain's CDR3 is CASSPAGAGEQYF. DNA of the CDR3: TGTGCCAGCAGCCCTGCCGGGGCAGGCGAGCAGTACTTC.

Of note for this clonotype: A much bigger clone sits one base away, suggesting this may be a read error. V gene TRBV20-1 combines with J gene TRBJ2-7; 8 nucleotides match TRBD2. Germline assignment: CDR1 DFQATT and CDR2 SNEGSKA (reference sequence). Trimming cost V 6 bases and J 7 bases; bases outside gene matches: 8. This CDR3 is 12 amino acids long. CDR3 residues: CSADGRAGEQYF. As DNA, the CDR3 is TGCAGTGCAGACGGGAGGGCGGGGGAGCAGTACTTC.

This chain's CDR3 is CASSHLGGGVGTGELFF. In DNA form, the CDR3 reads TGTGCCAGCAGCCACCTAGGGGGGGGCGTGGGCACCGGGGAGCTGTTTTTT. The chain is built from TRBV7-9 and TRBJ2-2; tentatively, D is TRBD2 (7 bases). Germline CDR1 is SEHNR and CDR2 is FQNEAQ (reference sequence). CDR3 length: 17 residues. Trimming cost V 5 bases and J 4 bases, with 20 bases left between them.

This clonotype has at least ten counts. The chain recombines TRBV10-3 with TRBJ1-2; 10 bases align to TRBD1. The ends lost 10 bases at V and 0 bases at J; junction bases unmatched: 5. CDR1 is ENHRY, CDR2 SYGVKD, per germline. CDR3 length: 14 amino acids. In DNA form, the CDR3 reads TGTGCCACCGGGACAGGGGCCTCTAACTATGGCTACACCTTC. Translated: CATGTGASNYGYTF.

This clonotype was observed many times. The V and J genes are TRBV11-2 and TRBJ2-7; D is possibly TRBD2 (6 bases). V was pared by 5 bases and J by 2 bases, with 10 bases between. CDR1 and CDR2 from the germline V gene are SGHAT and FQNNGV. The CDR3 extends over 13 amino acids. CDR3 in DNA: TGTGCCAGCAGCGCGGGAACAACCTACGAGCAGTACTTC. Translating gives CASSAGTTYEQYF.

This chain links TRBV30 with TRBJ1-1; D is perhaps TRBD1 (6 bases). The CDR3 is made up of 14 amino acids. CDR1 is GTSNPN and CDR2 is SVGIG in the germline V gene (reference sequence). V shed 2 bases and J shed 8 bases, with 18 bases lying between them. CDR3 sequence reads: CAWSRRQRGIEAFF. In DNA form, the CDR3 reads TGTGCCTGGAGTAGGCGGCAGAGGGGGATCGAAGCTTTCTTT. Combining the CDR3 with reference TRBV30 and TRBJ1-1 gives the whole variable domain SQTIHQWPATLVQPVGSPLSLECTVEGTSNPNLYWYRQAAGRGLQLLFYSVGIGQISSEVPQNLSASRPQDRQFILSSKKLLLSDSGFYLCAWSRRQRGIEAFFGQGTRLTVV.

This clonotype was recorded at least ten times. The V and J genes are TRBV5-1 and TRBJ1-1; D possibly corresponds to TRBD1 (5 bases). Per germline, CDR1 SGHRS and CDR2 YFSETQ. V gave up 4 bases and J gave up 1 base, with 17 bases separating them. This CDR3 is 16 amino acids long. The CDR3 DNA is TGCGCCAGCAGCGCCGAGGACAATTCCGGGAACACTGAAGCTTTCTTT. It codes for CASSAEDNSGNTEAFF.

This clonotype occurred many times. In nucleotides, the CDR3 is TGTGCCAGCAGCCTTAAACGAAGGGAGTCACCCCTCCACTTT. As protein: CASSLKRRESPLHF. The V and J genes are TRBV9 and TRBJ1-6; D is undetermined. Trimming took 4 bases from V and 10 from J, leaving 15 bases between them. The germline V gene has CDR1 SGDLS and CDR2 YYNGEE. The CDR3 consists of 14 residues.

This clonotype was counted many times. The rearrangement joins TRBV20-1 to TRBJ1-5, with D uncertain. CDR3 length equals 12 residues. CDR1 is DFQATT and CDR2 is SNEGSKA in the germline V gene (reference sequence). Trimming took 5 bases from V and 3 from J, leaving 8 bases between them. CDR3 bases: TGCAGTGCTCGACGGAACAATCAGCCCCAGCATTTT. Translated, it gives CSARRNNQPQHF.

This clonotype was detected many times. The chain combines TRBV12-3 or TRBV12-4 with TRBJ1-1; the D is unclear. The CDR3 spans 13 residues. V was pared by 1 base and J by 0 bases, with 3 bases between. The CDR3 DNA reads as TGTGCCAGCAGTTTAGAGCTGAACACTGAAGCTTTCTTT. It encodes CASSLELNTEAFF.

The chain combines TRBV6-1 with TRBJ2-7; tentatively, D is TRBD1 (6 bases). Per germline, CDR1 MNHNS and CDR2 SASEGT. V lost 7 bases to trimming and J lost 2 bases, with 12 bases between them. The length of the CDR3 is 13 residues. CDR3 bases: TGTGCCAGCAAACAGGGTTCCACCTACGAGCAGTACTTC. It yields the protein CASKQGSTYEQYF.

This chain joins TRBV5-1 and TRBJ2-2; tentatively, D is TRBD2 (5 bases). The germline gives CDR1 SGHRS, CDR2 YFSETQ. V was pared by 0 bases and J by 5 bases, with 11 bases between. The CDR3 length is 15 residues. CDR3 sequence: CASSLAVGATGELFF. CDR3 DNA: TGCGCCAGCAGCTTGGCCGTGGGAGCGACCGGGGAGCTGTTTTTT.

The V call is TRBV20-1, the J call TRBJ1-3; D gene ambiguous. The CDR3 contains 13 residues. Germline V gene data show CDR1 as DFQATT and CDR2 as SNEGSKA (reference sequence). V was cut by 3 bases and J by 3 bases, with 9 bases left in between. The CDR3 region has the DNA TGCAGTGCTAGGGAGGACGGTGGAAACACCATATATTTT. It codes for CSAREDGGNTIYF.

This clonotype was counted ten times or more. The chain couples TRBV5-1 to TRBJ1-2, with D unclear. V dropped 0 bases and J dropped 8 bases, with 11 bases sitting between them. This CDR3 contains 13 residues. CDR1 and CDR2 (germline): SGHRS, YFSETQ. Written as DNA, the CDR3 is TGCGCCAGCAGCTTGGAAAGGGAGCGAGGCTACACCTTC. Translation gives CASSLERERGYTF. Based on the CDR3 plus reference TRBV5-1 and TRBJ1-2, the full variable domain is KAGVTQTPRYLIKTRGQQVTLSCSPISGHRSVSWYQQTPGQGLQFLFEYFSETQRNKGNFPGRFSGRQFSNSRSEMNVSTLELGDSALYLCASSLERERGYTFGSGTRLTVV.

CDR3 residues: CATSDFRAGLAENTGELFF. As DNA, the CDR3 is TGTGCCACCAGTGATTTCCGGGCCGGATTAGCGGAGAACACCGGGGAGCTGTTTTTT. The chain links TRBV24-1 to TRBJ2-2; TRBD2 might be the D (6 bases). Germline-derived CDR1 and CDR2 are KGHDR and SFDVKD. The CDR3 is 19 residues long. V was trimmed by 1 base and J by 1 base, leaving 18 bases between them.